This TCR beta chain comes out of a study of identical twins. The donor group consisted entirely of healthy Caucasians. The CDR3 sequence is 17 residues long. Deletions cut 4 bases from V and 1 base from J, with 18 bases between. Germline CDR1 MNHEY, CDR2 SVGEGT. Unique molecular identifiers were in the cDNA, with template-switch universal primer binding. One entry per CDR3 protein results from TCRdb running MiXCR on the 5' RACE reads. Altogether more than 250,000 distinct CDR3 sequences are present, more than 6.5% being singletons, with the ten largest covering around 2.1%. Another study also made use of these data, one on yellow fever vaccine responses in identical twins. That work contributes: Twins' vaccine T cell response reportedly seemed partly convergent, partly personalized.

The chain links TRBV6-2 or TRBV6-3 to TRBJ2-3, with a tentative D call TRBD2 (5 bases). The sequencing sample was made of memory (CD45RO+) T cells sorted from blood. This TCR was sampled from a woman between 18 and 30 years old in good health. CDR3: CASSSPRFSDGTDTQYF. The CDR3 bases are TGTGCCAGCAGTTCCCCACGATTTAGCGACGGCACAGATACGCAGTATTTT.